This T cell receptor (beta chain) derives from a study of cytomegalovirus exposure and HLA in healthy donors. Study-level points and caveats: Among immune exposure information, only CMV serostatus was available.

The CDR3 covers 16 residues. CDR1 MDHEN and CDR2 SYDVKM come from the germline V gene. V shed 5 bases, J shed 0 bases, and the junction held 10 bases outside the gene matches. PCR used 60 Vbeta primers and 13 Jbeta primers. Clones were read by immunoSEQ multiplex PCR, and TCRdb kept only the in-frame ones, dropping some. Here the sample spans more than 95,000 clones, under 80% being singletons. In this sample, this clone turned up a few times. Its target is not known. This clonotype was obtained from a woman between 18 and 29 years old in good health and CMV-seropositive. This rearrangement joins TRBV28 to TRBJ2-7; 7 nucleotides match TRBD1. Sequenced: PBMCs. The DNA of the CDR3 is TGTGCCAGCAGTACATCCCGCAGGGGGACCTCCTACGAGCAGTACTTC. This gives the protein CASSTSRRGTSYEQYF.